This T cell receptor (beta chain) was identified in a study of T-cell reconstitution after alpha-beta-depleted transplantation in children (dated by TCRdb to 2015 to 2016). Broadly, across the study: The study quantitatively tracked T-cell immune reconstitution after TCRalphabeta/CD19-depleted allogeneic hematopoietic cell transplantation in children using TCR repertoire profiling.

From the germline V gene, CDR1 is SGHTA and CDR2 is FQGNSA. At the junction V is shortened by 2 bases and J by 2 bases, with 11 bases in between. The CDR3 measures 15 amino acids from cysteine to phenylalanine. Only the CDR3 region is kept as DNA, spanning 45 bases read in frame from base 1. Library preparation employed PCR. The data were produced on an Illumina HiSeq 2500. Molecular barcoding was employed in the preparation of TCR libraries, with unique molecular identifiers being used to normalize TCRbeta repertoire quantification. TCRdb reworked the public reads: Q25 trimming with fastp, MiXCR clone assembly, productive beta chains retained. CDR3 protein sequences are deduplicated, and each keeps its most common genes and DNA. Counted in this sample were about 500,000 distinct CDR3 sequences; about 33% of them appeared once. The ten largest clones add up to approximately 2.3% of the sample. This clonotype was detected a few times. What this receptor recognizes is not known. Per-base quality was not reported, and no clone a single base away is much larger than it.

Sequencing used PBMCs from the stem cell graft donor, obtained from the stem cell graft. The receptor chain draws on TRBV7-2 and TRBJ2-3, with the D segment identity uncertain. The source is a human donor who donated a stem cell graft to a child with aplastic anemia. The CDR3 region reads CASSLSGVNTDTQYF. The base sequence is TGTGCCAGCAGCTTATCCGGAGTGAACACAGATACGCAGTATTTT.